This TCR beta chain is from a study of prognosis after radiotherapy for stage I lung cancer. Remarks on this clonotype: The antigen remains unidentified. The junction departs from the called germline gene at one end, perhaps through a read error.

Amplicons of TCR beta CDR3 were generated from genomic DNA by two-round multiplex PCR. Amplification during the initial PCR round employed primers specific to each TRBV and TRBJ gene. A second round of PCR was carried out using universal primers. Each CDR3 protein gets one entry after TCRdb re-called the multiplex PCR reads with MiXCR. This table has around 16,000 distinct CDR3 sequences, roughly 45% appearing once. The CDR3 has 15 amino acids. Findings and limits, study-wide: Reduced unique TCR clone counts were recorded after stereotactic body radiation therapy, with a median of about 10,000 versus 6,900.

Sequenced here: PBMCs, sampled before or after stereotactic body radiation therapy (not recorded which). This receptor was taken from a donor aged 50 or older with non-small cell lung cancer. The J gene is TRBJ2-1, the V gene TRBV12-3 or TRBV12-4; 10 nucleotides agree with TRBD2. CDR3 loop: CASSLVVAGGYEQIF. The CDR3 DNA reads TGTGCCAGCAGTTTAGTAGTAGCGGGAGGATATGAGCAGATCTTC.